This is a list of T cell receptor beta chains from one sample in a study of blood T cell repertoires in COVID-19. Using immunoSEQ multiplex PCR, the repertoire was profiled, and TCRdb retains in-frame clones only, with some absent. The sample yields hundreds of thousands of clones, around nine tenths seen once. The sequencing sample was made of peripheral blood. These receptors were taken from a woman aged 70 to 79 with COVID-19, enrolled during active disease. Both conserved end residues are part of each CDR3. The size entry is marked missing in some rows and otherwise reads once, few, many or a size class.

v_call: TRBV6-2/TRBV6-3; clone_size: .; j_call: TRBJ2-7; cdr3_aa: CASSYSPRGREQYF
v_call: TRBV2; clone_size: .; j_call: TRBJ1-3; cdr3_aa: CASRRGQSSGNTIYF
v_call: TRBV14; clone_size: .; j_call: TRBJ1-1; cdr3_aa: CASSQAGQGLNTEAFF
v_call: TRBV3-1/TRBV3-2; clone_size: .; j_call: TRBJ2-1; cdr3_aa: CASSQDPRRAGYNEQFF
v_call: TRBV7-9; clone_size: .; j_call: TRBJ1-4; cdr3_aa: CASSLGQGASEKLFF
v_call: TRBV5-8; clone_size: .; j_call: TRBJ1-5; cdr3_aa: CASSFGGLTQPQHF
v_call: TRBV14; clone_size: .; j_call: TRBJ2-3; cdr3_aa: CASSLGLGDTQYF
v_call: TRBV5-1; clone_size: once; j_call: TRBJ1-2; cdr3_aa: CASSPQGQGISYGYTF
v_call: TRBV7-2; clone_size: .; j_call: TRBJ2-5; cdr3_aa: CASSFGLAGVETQYF
v_call: TRBV28; clone_size: .; j_call: TRBJ2-1; cdr3_aa: CASSSLEPSSYNEQFF
v_call: TRBV9; clone_size: .; j_call: TRBJ1-2; cdr3_aa: CASSGSYGRELNYGYTF
v_call: TRBV9; clone_size: .; j_call: TRBJ1-4; cdr3_aa: CASSVGQGAGEKLFF
v_call: TRBV11-2; clone_size: few; j_call: TRBJ1-6; cdr3_aa: CASSLGGGSPLHF
v_call: TRBV5-1; clone_size: once; j_call: TRBJ2-5; cdr3_aa: CASSLGFRGGFETQYF
v_call: TRBV21-1; clone_size: .; j_call: TRBJ2-2; cdr3_aa: CASNRLAGGQTGELFF
v_call: TRBV5-1; clone_size: .; j_call: TRBJ2-7; cdr3_aa: CASSLGTTSSYEQYF
v_call: TRBV24-1; clone_size: .; j_call: TRBJ1-5; cdr3_aa: CATSDSDRGNNQPQHF
v_call: TRBV19; clone_size: few; j_call: TRBJ1-2; cdr3_aa: CASSIGVETGYGYTF
v_call: TRBV30; clone_size: .; j_call: TRBJ1-2; cdr3_aa: CAWSLGAEGYTF
v_call: TRBV20-1; clone_size: .; j_call: TRBJ2-1; cdr3_aa: CSASIAYNEQFF
v_call: TRBV19; clone_size: .; j_call: TRBJ1-6; cdr3_aa: CASSIEGVNNSPLHF
v_call: TRBV5-1; clone_size: once; j_call: TRBJ1-4; cdr3_aa: CASSWTGDSEEKLFF
v_call: TRBV29-1; clone_size: .; j_call: TRBJ2-2; cdr3_aa: CSGGAGTGKGTGELFF
v_call: TRBV3-1/TRBV3-2; clone_size: .; j_call: TRBJ1-1; cdr3_aa: CASSQDLGREAFF
v_call: TRBV12-5; clone_size: .; j_call: TRBJ2-5; cdr3_aa: CASGLGLAGSQETQYF
v_call: TRBV5-4; clone_size: .; j_call: TRBJ2-1; cdr3_aa: CASSLGREYNEQFF
v_call: TRBV7-2; clone_size: .; j_call: TRBJ2-2; cdr3_aa: CASSSQAGGLTGELFF
v_call: TRBV6-4; clone_size: .; j_call: TRBJ1-3; cdr3_aa: CATEATGLSGNTIYF
v_call: TRBV19; clone_size: .; j_call: TRBJ1-6; cdr3_aa: CASSIDGAYNSPLHF
v_call: TRBV19; clone_size: .; j_call: TRBJ2-7; cdr3_aa: CASSMGRTYEQYF
v_call: TRBV2; clone_size: .; j_call: TRBJ2-1; cdr3_aa: CASSGESYNEQFF
v_call: TRBV12-3/TRBV12-4; clone_size: once; j_call: TRBJ1-1; cdr3_aa: CASSLGGAAEAFF
v_call: TRBV19; clone_size: .; j_call: TRBJ1-2; cdr3_aa: CASSLTRQGYGYTF
v_call: TRBV27; clone_size: few; j_call: TRBJ1-4; cdr3_aa: CASSSGTGGEKLFF
v_call: TRBV5-1; clone_size: .; j_call: TRBJ2-7; cdr3_aa: CASSVDGEGEQYF
v_call: TRBV5-6; clone_size: .; j_call: TRBJ2-7; cdr3_aa: CASSFPTGTYEQYF
v_call: TRBV7-9; clone_size: .; j_call: TRBJ1-6; cdr3_aa: CASSLILNSPLHF
v_call: TRBV6-2/TRBV6-3; clone_size: .; j_call: TRBJ1-1; cdr3_aa: CASSYLGTGDYGGTEAFF
v_call: TRBV7-2; clone_size: few; j_call: TRBJ1-5; cdr3_aa: CASSLGDSDNQPQHF
v_call: TRBV5-1; clone_size: .; j_call: TRBJ1-1; cdr3_aa: CASSLVPGFGAEAFF
v_call: TRBV10-3; clone_size: .; j_call: TRBJ1-6; cdr3_aa: CATFPGQPNSPLHF
v_call: TRBV5-1; clone_size: .; j_call: TRBJ1-2; cdr3_aa: CASALWGWDYGYTF
v_call: TRBV19; clone_size: few; j_call: TRBJ1-2; cdr3_aa: CASSIWGGFNYGYTF
v_call: TRBV7-2; clone_size: .; j_call: TRBJ1-1; cdr3_aa: CASSFSGVGTEAFF
v_call: TRBV7-2; clone_size: few; j_call: TRBJ2-7; cdr3_aa: CASSSRQTYEQYF
v_call: TRBV19; clone_size: .; j_call: TRBJ2-2; cdr3_aa: CASSTGQESTGELFF
v_call: TRBV11-2; clone_size: .; j_call: TRBJ2-1; cdr3_aa: CANSLDYRVSYNEQFF
v_call: TRBV3-1/TRBV3-2; clone_size: .; j_call: TRBJ1-1; cdr3_aa: CASSQVEVGVRAFF
v_call: TRBV11-3; clone_size: .; j_call: TRBJ2-1; cdr3_aa: CASSWGPLDEQFF
v_call: TRBV27; clone_size: once; j_call: TRBJ1-3; cdr3_aa: CASSLGRGVGNTIYF
v_call: TRBV5-6; clone_size: .; j_call: TRBJ1-2; cdr3_aa: CASSFRTVANYGYTF